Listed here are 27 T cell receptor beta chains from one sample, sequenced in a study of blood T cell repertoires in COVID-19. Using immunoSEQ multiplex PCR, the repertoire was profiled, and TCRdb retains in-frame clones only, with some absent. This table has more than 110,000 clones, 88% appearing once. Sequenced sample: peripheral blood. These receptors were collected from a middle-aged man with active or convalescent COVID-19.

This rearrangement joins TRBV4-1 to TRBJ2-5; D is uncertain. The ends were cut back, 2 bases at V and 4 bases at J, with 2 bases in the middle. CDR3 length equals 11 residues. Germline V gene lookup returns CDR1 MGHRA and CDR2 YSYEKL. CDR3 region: CASSQRETQYF. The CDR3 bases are TGCGCCAGCAGCCAACGAGAGACCCAGTACTTC.

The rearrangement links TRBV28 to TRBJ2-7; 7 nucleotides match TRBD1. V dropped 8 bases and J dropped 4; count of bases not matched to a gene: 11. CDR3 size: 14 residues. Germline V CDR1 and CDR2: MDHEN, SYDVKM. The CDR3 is CASATDRVRYEQYF. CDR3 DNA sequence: TGTGCCAGCGCGACTGACAGGGTCCGGTACGAGCAGTACTTC.

The CDR3 DNA reads TGTGCCAGCGTGAGGGATAGGGCTAATGAAAAACTGTTTTTT. As protein: CASVRDRANEKLFF. The V call is TRBV6-5, the J call TRBJ1-4; D unresolved. The CDR3 is 14 residues long. The V gene lost 8 bases and the J gene lost 3 bases, with 13 bases spanning the gap. Germline lookup yields CDR1 MNHEY and CDR2 SVGAGI.

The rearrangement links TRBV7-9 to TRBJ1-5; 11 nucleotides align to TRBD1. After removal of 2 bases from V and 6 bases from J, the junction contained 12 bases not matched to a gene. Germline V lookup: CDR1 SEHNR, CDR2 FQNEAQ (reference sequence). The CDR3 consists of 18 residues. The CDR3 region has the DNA TGTGCCAGCAGCTTATTTTCCTTCAGGACAGGGGGCGGTCAGCCCCAGCATTTT. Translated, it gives CASSLFSFRTGGGQPQHF.

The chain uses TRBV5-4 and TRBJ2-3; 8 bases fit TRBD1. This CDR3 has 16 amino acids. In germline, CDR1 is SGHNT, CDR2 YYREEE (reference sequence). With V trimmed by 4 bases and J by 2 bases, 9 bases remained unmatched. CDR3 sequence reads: CASSLLVGQVTDTQYF. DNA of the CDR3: TGTGCCAGCAGCCTCCTCGTGGGACAGGTCACAGATACGCAGTATTTT.

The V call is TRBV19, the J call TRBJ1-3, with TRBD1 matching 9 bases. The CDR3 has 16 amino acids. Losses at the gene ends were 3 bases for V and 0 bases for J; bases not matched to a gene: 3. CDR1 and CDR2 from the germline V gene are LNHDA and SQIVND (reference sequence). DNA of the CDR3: TGTGCCAGTAGTATGGACAGGGGTGCCTCTGGAAACACCATATATTTT. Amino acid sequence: CASSMDRGASGNTIYF.

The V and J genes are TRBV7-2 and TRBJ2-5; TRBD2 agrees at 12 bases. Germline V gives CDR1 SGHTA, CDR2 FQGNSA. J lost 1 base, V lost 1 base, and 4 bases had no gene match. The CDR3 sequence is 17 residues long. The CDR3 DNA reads TGTGCCAGCAGCTTAGAACTAGCGGGAGGCCCCCAAGAGACCCAGTACTTC. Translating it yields CASSLELAGGPQETQYF.

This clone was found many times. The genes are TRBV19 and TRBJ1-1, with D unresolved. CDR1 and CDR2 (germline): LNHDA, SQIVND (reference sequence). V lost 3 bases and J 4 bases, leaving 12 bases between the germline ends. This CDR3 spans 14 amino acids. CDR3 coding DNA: TGTGCCAGTAGTATGAGAGGAGGGTCCACTGAAGCTTTCTTT. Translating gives CASSMRGGSTEAFF. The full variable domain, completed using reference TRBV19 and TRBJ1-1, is DGGITQSPKYLFRKEGQNVTLSCEQNLNHDAMYWYRQDPGQGLRLIYYSQIVNDFQKGDIAEGYSVSREKKESFPLTVTSAQKNPTAFYLCASSMRGGSTEAFFGQGTRLTVV.

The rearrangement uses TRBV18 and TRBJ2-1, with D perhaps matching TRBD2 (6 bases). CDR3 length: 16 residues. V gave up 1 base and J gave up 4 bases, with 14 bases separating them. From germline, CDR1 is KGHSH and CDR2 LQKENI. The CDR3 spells CASSPLKGGFYNEQFF. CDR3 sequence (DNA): TGTGCCAGCTCACCACTTAAGGGAGGCTTTTACAATGAGCAGTTCTTC.

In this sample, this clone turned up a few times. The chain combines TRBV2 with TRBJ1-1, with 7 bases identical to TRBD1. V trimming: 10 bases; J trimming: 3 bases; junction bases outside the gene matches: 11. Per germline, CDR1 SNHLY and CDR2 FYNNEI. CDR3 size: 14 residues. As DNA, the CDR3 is TGTGCCACAAGACAGGGAGAGTGGTACACTGAAGCTTTCTTT. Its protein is CATRQGEWYTEAFF. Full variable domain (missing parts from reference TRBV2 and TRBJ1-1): EPEVTQTPSHQVTQMGQEVILRCVPISNHLYFYWYRQILGQKVEFLVSFYNNEISEKSEIFDDQFSVERPDGSNFTLKIRSTKLEDSAMYFCATRQGEWYTEAFFGQGTRLTVV.

The CDR3 DNA follows: TGTGCCAGCAGTTCCTGGGCAGCTGGAAACACCATATATTTT. The encoded protein is CASSSWAAGNTIYF. This chain joins TRBV6-5 and TRBJ1-3; D is unclear. V lost 4 bases, J lost 2 bases, and 9 bases lay in between. CDR1 is MNHEY and CDR2 is SVGAGI in the germline V gene. There are 14 residues in the CDR3.

Here the CDR3 DNA reads TGTGCCACCAGCCCGGGTCCCGATAGAGGGAATGAGCAGTTCTTC. It codes for CATSPGPDRGNEQFF. The V and J genes are TRBV24-1 and TRBJ2-1, with D possibly being TRBD2 (5 bases). The CDR3 runs to 15 residues. Trimming removed 7 bases at V and 7 bases at J, with 19 bases between. CDR1 and CDR2 from the germline V gene are KGHDR and SFDVKD.

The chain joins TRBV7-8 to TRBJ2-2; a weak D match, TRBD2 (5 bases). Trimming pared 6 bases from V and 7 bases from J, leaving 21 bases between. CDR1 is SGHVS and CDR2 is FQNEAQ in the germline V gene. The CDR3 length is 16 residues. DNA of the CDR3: TGTGCCAGCAGGCGCTTTACACGGAGCGCGGGCGGGGAGCTGTTTTTT. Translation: CASRRFTRSAGGELFF.

The CDR3 sequence: CASAPRTGRGYNEQFF. In nucleotides, the CDR3 is TGTGCTAGTGCCCCGAGGACGGGGAGGGGGTACAATGAGCAGTTCTTC. The chain combines TRBV12-5 with TRBJ2-1, with D possibly TRBD2 on 7 matching bases. This CDR3 is 16 amino acids long. Per germline, CDR1 LGHNT and CDR2 FRNRAP. Trimming took 7 bases from V and 4 from J, leaving 20 bases between them.

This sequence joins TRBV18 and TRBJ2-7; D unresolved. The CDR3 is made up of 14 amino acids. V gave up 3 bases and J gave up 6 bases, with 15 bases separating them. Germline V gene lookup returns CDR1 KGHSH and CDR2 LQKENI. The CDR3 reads CASSPDLPTLEQYF. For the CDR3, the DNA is TGTGCCAGCTCACCCGACTTGCCTACGCTCGAGCAGTACTTC.

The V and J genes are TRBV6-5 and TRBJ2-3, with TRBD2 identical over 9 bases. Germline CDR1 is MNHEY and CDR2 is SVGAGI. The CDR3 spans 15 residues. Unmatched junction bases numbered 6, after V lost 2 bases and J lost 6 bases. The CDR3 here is CASSYEGREGDTQYF. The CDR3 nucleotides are TGTGCCAGCAGTTACGAGGGGCGGGAGGGTGATACGCAGTATTTT.

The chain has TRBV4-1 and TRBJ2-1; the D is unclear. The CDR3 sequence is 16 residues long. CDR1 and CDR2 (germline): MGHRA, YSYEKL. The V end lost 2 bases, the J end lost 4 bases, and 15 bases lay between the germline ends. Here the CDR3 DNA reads TGCGCCAGCAGCCAAACGCCAAGCGACGCTTACAATGAGCAGTTCTTC. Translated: CASSQTPSDAYNEQFF.

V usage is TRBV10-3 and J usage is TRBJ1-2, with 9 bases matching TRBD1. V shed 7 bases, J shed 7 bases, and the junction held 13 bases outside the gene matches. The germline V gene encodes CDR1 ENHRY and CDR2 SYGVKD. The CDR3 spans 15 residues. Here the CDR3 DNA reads TGTGCCATCACGCCGGGACAGGGTTTTCTAGGTGGCTACACCTTC. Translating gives CAITPGQGFLGGYTF.

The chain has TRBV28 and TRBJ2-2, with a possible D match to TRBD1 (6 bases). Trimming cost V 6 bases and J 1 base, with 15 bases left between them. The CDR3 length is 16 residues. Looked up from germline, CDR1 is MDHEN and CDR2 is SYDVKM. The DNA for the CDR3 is TGTGCCAGCAGACCAAGACAGGTACTGAACACCGGGGAGCTGTTTTTT. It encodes CASRPRQVLNTGELFF.

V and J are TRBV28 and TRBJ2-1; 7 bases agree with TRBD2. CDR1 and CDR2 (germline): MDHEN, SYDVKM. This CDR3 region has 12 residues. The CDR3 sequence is CAPRELRNEQFF. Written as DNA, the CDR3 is TGTGCACCGCGGGAGCTTAGGAATGAGCAGTTCTTC.

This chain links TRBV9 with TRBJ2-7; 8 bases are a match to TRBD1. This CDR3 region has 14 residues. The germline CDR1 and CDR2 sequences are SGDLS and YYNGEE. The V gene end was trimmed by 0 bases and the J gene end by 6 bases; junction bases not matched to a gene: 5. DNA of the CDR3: TGTGCCAGCAGCGTAGGACAGGGGCCCGGCGAGCAGTACTTC. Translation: CASSVGQGPGEQYF.

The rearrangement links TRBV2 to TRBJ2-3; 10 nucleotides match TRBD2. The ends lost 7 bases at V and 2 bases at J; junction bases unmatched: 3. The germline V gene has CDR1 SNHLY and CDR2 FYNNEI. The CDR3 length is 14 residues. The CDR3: CASMTSGYTDTQYF. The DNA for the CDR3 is TGTGCCAGCATGACTAGCGGGTACACAGATACGCAGTATTTT.

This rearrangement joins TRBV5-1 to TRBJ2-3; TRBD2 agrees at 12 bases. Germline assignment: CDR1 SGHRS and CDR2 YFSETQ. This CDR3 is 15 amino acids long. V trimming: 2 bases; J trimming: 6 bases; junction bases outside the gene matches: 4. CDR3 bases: TGCGCCAGCAGCTTCCTAGCGGGAGGGAGGGATACGCAGTATTTT. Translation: CASSFLAGGRDTQYF.

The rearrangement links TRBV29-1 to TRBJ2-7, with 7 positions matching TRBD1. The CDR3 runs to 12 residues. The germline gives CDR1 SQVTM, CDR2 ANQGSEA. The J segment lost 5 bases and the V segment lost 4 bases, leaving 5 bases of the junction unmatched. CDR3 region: CSVGRDRDEQYF. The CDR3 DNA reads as TGCAGCGTTGGAAGAGACAGGGACGAGCAGTACTTC.

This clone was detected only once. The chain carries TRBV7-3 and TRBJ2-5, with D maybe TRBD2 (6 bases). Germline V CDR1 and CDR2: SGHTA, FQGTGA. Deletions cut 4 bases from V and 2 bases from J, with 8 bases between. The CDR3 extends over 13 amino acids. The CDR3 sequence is CASSSGLQETQYF. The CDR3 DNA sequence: TGTGCCAGCAGCTCGGGACTTCAAGAGACCCAGTACTTC.

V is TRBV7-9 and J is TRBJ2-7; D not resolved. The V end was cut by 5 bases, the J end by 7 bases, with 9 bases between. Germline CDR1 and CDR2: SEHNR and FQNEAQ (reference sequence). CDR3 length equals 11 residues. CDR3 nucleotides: TGTGCCAGCAGCCCCGCCAGGGAGCAGTACTTC. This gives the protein CASSPAREQYF.

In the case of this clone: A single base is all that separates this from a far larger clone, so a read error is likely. DNA of the CDR3: TGTGCCAGCAGGGACAGGGGGAACACTGAAGCTTTCTTT. Translating gives CASRDRGNTEAFF. This chain links TRBV27 with TRBJ1-1; TRBD1 matches 9 bases. The V gene's germline CDR1 is MNHEY and CDR2 SMNVEV (reference sequence). This CDR3 region has 13 residues. Losses at the gene ends were 6 bases for V and 1 base for J; bases not matched to a gene: 0.